This T cell receptor (beta chain) was retrieved from a study of radiation and T cells in renal cell carcinoma. Generated by immunoSEQ multiplex PCR, the TCRdb table keeps only in-frame clones and is missing some. The data hold around 95,000 clones, with roughly 84% observed a single time. CDR1 and CDR2 from the germline V gene are ENHRY and SYGVKD. The CDR3 is 13 amino acids. The ends were cut back, 8 bases at V and 4 bases at J, with 14 bases in the middle. Time point given: blood 4 weeks post-SBRT, at nephrectomy. Treatment of the sample: 15 Gy SBRT to primary tumor, nephrectomy 4 weeks later. Nephrectomy followed 15 Gy stereotactic body radiation by 4 weeks. The tumor was a clear cell renal cell carcinoma. This clone has only a few counts.

The J gene is TRBJ1-1, the V gene TRBV10-3; weak D call: TRBD1 (5 bases). This sequence was found in a man aged 55-75 years with renal cell carcinoma. The starting material was blood, obtained from a patient whose treatment included radiotherapy and nephrectomy. CDR3 bases: TGTGCCATCCGGCCCAGGGCGGTCACTGAAGCTTTCTTT. Amino acid sequence: CAIRPRAVTEAFF.